This is a list of T cell receptor beta chains from one sample in a study of blood T cell repertoires in COVID-19. This table comes from immunoSEQ multiplex PCR, and its TCRdb copy is limited to in-frame clones, with some not included. The sample holds some 55,000 clones, roughly 80% seen once. Sample: peripheral blood. Receptor source: a woman between 55 and 75 years old with acute or convalescent COVID-19. The CDR3 runs from the conserved cysteine through the conserved F or W. A D gene is named only where the DNA matches it firmly. Expanded clones are given a class, and other clones once, few, many or no size at all.

size: -
J: TRBJ2-7
V: TRBV29-1
D: TRBD2
CDR3: CSVEGGTSGYEQYF
DNA: TGCAGCGTTGAAGGGGGGACTAGTGGCTACGAGCAGTACTTC

size: -
J: TRBJ1-1
V: TRBV7-2
D: TRBD1
CDR3: CASSTQGARVNTEAFF
DNA: TGTGCCAGCAGCACTCAGGGGGCGAGGGTCAACACTGAAGCTTTCTTT

size: few
J: TRBJ1-5
V: TRBV19
D: TRBD1
CDR3: CASNLGGGSNQPQHF
DNA: TGTGCCAGTAACCTAGGGGGCGGAAGCAATCAGCCCCAGCATTTT

size: -
J: TRBJ1-1
V: TRBV15
D: -
CDR3: CATSRGPDRNTEAFF
DNA: TGTGCCACCAGCAGAGGCCCAGACAGGAACACTGAAGCTTTCTTT

size: -
J: TRBJ1-5
V: TRBV11-2
D: -
CDR3: CASSRAAGQPQHF
DNA: TGTGCCAGCAGCCGGGCGGCGGGTCAGCCCCAGCATTTT

size: -
J: TRBJ1-1
V: TRBV5-1
D: -
CDR3: CASSLGHMNTEAFF
DNA: TGCGCCAGCAGCTTGGGACACATGAACACTGAAGCTTTCTTT

size: -
J: TRBJ2-7
V: TRBV29-1
D: TRBD1
CDR3: CSVADRAREQYF
DNA: TGCAGCGTCGCGGACAGGGCTCGCGAGCAGTACTTC

size: once
J: TRBJ2-5
V: TRBV14
D: -
CDR3: CASSQEGQSRTQYF
DNA: TGTGCCAGCAGCCAAGAGGGGCAGTCCCGGACCCAGTACTTC

size: -
J: TRBJ2-7
V: TRBV10-1
D: TRBD1
CDR3: CASSEGTVDEQYF
DNA: TGCGCCAGCAGTGAGGGGACAGTCGACGAGCAGTACTTC

size: -
J: TRBJ1-1
V: TRBV2
D: -
CDR3: CASSEEPRLPGSEAFF
DNA: TGTGCCAGCAGTGAGGAGCCTCGGCTACCCGGATCTGAAGCTTTCTTT

size: -
J: TRBJ1-5
V: TRBV18
D: TRBD1
CDR3: CASSPGQDSNQPQHF
DNA: TGTGCCAGCTCACCAGGACAGGATAGCAATCAGCCCCAGCATTTT

size: -
J: TRBJ2-3
V: TRBV11-2
D: TRBD2
CDR3: CASSLLGLAGIRDTQYF
DNA: TGTGCCAGCAGCTTACTAGGACTAGCGGGGATCAGAGATACGCAGTATTTT

size: -
J: TRBJ1-3
V: TRBV7-8
D: TRBD1
CDR3: CASSLGTGQGTGNTIYF
DNA: TGTGCCAGCAGCTTAGGCACCGGACAGGGGACGGGAAACACCATATATTTT

size: once
J: TRBJ2-1
V: TRBV5-1
D: TRBD2
CDR3: CASSLLGLANNEQFF
DNA: TGCGCCAGCAGCTTGTTGGGACTAGCCAACAATGAGCAGTTCTTC

size: -
J: TRBJ2-5
V: TRBV19
D: TRBD1
CDR3: CASSRSSGTEPTQYF
DNA: TGTGCCAGTAGCCGATCTTCCGGGACAGAGCCCACGCAGTACTTC

size: once
J: TRBJ2-7
V: TRBV5-4
D: TRBD2
CDR3: CAFSTSGDAYEQYF
DNA: TGTGCCTTCTCGACTAGCGGGGACGCCTACGAGCAGTACTTC

size: -
J: TRBJ2-2
V: TRBV7-3
D: -
CDR3: CASSLTSNTGELFF
DNA: TGTGCCAGCAGCTTAACCTCGAACACCGGGGAGCTGTTTTTT

size: -
J: TRBJ2-3
V: TRBV29-1
D: -
CDR3: CSVEESYTDTQYF
DNA: TGCAGCGTTGAAGAATCCTATACAGATACGCAGTATTTT

size: few
J: TRBJ2-6
V: TRBV5-1
D: -
CDR3: CASKTEPGANVLTF
DNA: TGCGCCAGCAAGACAGAACCTGGGGCCAACGTCCTGACTTTC

size: -
J: TRBJ2-3
V: TRBV2
D: TRBD2
CDR3: CASSDISGVTDTQYF
DNA: TGTGCCAGCAGTGATATTAGCGGGGTTACAGATACGCAGTATTTT

size: -
J: TRBJ1-5
V: TRBV21-1
D: -
CDR3: CASSDRPNQPQHF
DNA: TGTGCCAGCAGTGACAGGCCCAATCAGCCCCAGCATTTT

size: few
J: TRBJ2-7
V: TRBV6-1
D: TRBD1
CDR3: CASSGRDRGRGSYEQYF
DNA: TGTGCCAGCAGTGGCCGGGACAGGGGCCGGGGCTCCTACGAGCAGTACTTC

size: -
J: TRBJ2-7
V: TRBV6-2/TRBV6-3
D: -
CDR3: CASSYVGQDYEQYF
DNA: TGTGCCAGCAGTTACGTGGGTCAGGACTACGAGCAGTACTTC

size: -
J: TRBJ2-1
V: TRBV5-1
D: -
CDR3: CASSLADNEQFF
DNA: TGCGCCAGCAGCTTGGCCGACAATGAGCAGTTCTTC

size: -
J: TRBJ1-2
V: TRBV3-1/TRBV3-2
D: -
CDR3: CASSQSGRGYGYTF
DNA: TGTGCCAGCAGCCAGTCCGGCAGGGGCTATGGCTACACCTTC

size: few
J: TRBJ1-2
V: TRBV6-6
D: -
CDR3: CASSPMRRQDYGYTF
DNA: TGTGCCAGCAGTCCCATGCGGAGACAGGACTATGGCTACACCTTC

size: -
J: TRBJ2-1
V: TRBV19
D: -
CDR3: CASSIDPQGSYNEQFF
DNA: TGTGCCAGTAGTATAGATCCCCAGGGTTCCTACAATGAGCAGTTCTTC

size: -
J: TRBJ1-5
V: TRBV5-4
D: -
CDR3: CASSLDRARNQPQHF
DNA: TGTGCCAGCAGCTTGGACCGAGCTCGGAATCAGCCCCAGCATTTT

size: once
J: TRBJ2-3
V: TRBV28
D: -
CDR3: CASRLRGGSGADTQYF
DNA: TGTGCCAGCAGGCTCAGGGGTGGGAGTGGCGCAGATACGCAGTATTTT

size: few
J: TRBJ2-4
V: TRBV12-5
D: -
CDR3: CASGLQDIQYF
DNA: TGTGCTAGTGGTTTACAGGACATTCAGTACTTC

size: -
J: TRBJ1-5
V: TRBV19
D: TRBD1
CDR3: CASSRRTGVGRNQPQHF
DNA: TGTGCCAGTAGTAGACGGACAGGGGTCGGTCGTAATCAGCCCCAGCATTTT

size: -
J: TRBJ2-3
V: TRBV19
D: -
CDR3: CASSVDGRQTDTQYF
DNA: TGTGCCAGTAGTGTCGACGGACGACAGACAGATACGCAGTATTTT

size: -
J: TRBJ1-6
V: TRBV30
D: -
CDR3: CAWSRQVNSPLHF
DNA: TGTGCCTGGAGTAGACAGGTTAATTCACCCCTCCACTTT

size: -
J: TRBJ1-1
V: TRBV3-1/TRBV3-2
D: TRBD1
CDR3: CASRGTGASMGEAFF
DNA: TGTGCCAGCAGGGGGACAGGGGCTTCCATGGGTGAAGCTTTCTTT

size: -
J: TRBJ1-2
V: TRBV5-6
D: TRBD1
CDR3: CASSFGQGARGYTF
DNA: TGTGCCAGCAGCTTCGGACAGGGGGCGCGCGGCTACACCTTC

size: once
J: TRBJ1-2
V: TRBV28
D: -
CDR3: CASSFRDYGYTF
DNA: TGTGCCAGCAGTTTTCGGGACTATGGCTACACCTTC

size: few
J: TRBJ2-1
V: TRBV7-3
D: -
CDR3: CASSGTGGEGTGWNEQFF
DNA: TGTGCCAGCAGCGGGACGGGGGGCGAAGGGACTGGCTGGAATGAGCAGTTCTTC

size: -
J: TRBJ1-1
V: TRBV2
D: TRBD1
CDR3: CASRIQGLGGTEAFF
DNA: TGTGCCAGCAGAATACAGGGGTTAGGGGGCACTGAAGCTTTCTTT

size: once
J: TRBJ2-5
V: TRBV7-6
D: -
CDR3: CASSPREQGTQYF
DNA: TGTGCCAGCAGCCCACGAGAACAGGGAACCCAGTACTTC

size: -
J: TRBJ1-2
V: TRBV30
D: TRBD1
CDR3: CAWSGTGAGDTYGYTF
DNA: TGTGCCTGGAGTGGGACAGGAGCCGGGGACACCTATGGCTACACCTTC

size: -
J: TRBJ1-2
V: TRBV6-1
D: TRBD1
CDR3: CASSVPGQGASNYGYTF
DNA: TGTGCCAGCAGTGTACCGGGACAGGGGGCGAGTAACTATGGCTACACCTTC